The 10 T cell receptor beta chains below all came from one sample that was sequenced in a study of cytomegalovirus exposure and HLA in healthy donors. This PCR relied on a set of 60 Vbeta primers and 13 Jbeta primers. Profiled with immunoSEQ multiplex PCR; TCRdb holds only in-frame clones, not every one. Of 180,000 or so clones listed, around 77% are singletons. The sequenced sample consisted of PBMCs. The receptors were gathered from a woman in her 30s in good health and CMV-seronegative.

The chain is built from TRBV5-1 and TRBJ2-3; 9 nucleotides align to TRBD2. The length of the CDR3 is 16 residues. CDR1 is SGHRS and CDR2 is YFSETQ in the germline V gene. The V gene end was trimmed by 0 bases and the J gene end by 6 bases; junction bases not matched to a gene: 8. DNA for the CDR3: TGCGCCAGCAGCTTGGCCGGCGGGGGGGCCCGTGATACGCAGTATTTT. The encoded protein is CASSLAGGGARDTQYF.

V usage is TRBV30 and J usage is TRBJ1-1; D is unresolved. Germline CDR1 and CDR2: GTSNPN and SVGIG (reference sequence). With 6 bases removed from V and 8 bases from J, the gap between germline ends came to 10 bases. This CDR3 region has 10 residues. CDR3 sequence: CACSPLEAFF. The CDR3 DNA follows: TGTGCCTGTTCGCCCCTAGAAGCTTTCTTT.

The chain's CDR3 is CASSLRGLGRSPYNEQFF. The CDR3, as DNA: TGTGCCAGCAGCTTAAGGGGTCTGGGAAGAAGCCCCTACAATGAGCAGTTCTTC. J is TRBJ2-1 and V is TRBV7-9; D possibly corresponds to TRBD1 (5 bases). Trimming pared 2 bases from V and 2 bases from J, leaving 19 bases between. The CDR3 runs to 18 residues. Germline CDR1 reads SEHNR; CDR2 reads FQNEAQ (reference sequence).

This sequence joins TRBV6-5 and TRBJ1-2; D is perhaps TRBD1 (5 bases). The V end was cut by 5 bases, the J end by 2 bases, with 15 bases between. This CDR3 has 15 amino acids. Germline V gives CDR1 MNHEY, CDR2 SVGAGI. CDR3 loop: CASSLGANWNYGYTF. CDR3 DNA sequence: TGTGCCAGCAGTCTAGGGGCGAATTGGAACTATGGCTACACCTTC.

This sequence joins TRBV30 and TRBJ1-3; no clear D. V lost 1 base and J lost 2, with 6 bases in between. This CDR3 contains 13 residues. Germline assignment: CDR1 GTSNPN and CDR2 SVGIG (reference sequence). CDR3 bases: TGTGCCTGGAGTGGAGCTACTGGAAACACCATATATTTT. It yields the protein CAWSGATGNTIYF.

V and J are TRBV7-3 and TRBJ2-1, with 9 nucleotides matching TRBD2. The J segment lost 4 bases and the V segment lost 5 bases, leaving 21 bases of the junction unmatched. The CDR3 spans 20 residues. From germline, CDR1 is SGHTA and CDR2 FQGTGA. The CDR3 DNA reads TGTGCCAGCAGCCTGGGACGTCTGAGCGGGGGGCCAAAGGGGTACAATGAGCAGTTCTTC. This sequence encodes CASSLGRLSGGPKGYNEQFF.

The chain has TRBV19 and TRBJ2-5, with a weak D call TRBD2 (6 bases). The germline V gene has CDR1 LNHDA and CDR2 SQIVND (reference sequence). The CDR3 is 15 amino acids. V was clipped by 3 bases and J by 2 bases, with 13 bases between them. The CDR3 reads CASSMGGSGQETQYF. The CDR3 DNA follows: TGTGCCAGTAGTATGGGAGGAAGCGGGCAAGAGACCCAGTACTTC.

The genes are TRBV21-1 and TRBJ1-6. TRBV21-1 is an annotated pseudogene. The CDR3 sequence is 17 residues long. The CDR3 sequence: CASSHPGQEVGNSPLHF. The CDR3 nucleotides read TGTGCCAGCAGCCACCCGGGCCAGGAGGTGGGTAATTCACCCCTCCACTTT.

The chain joins TRBV9 to TRBJ2-5; 10 positions match TRBD1. The germline V gene has CDR1 SGDLS and CDR2 YYNGEE. This CDR3 comprises 16 residues. V was clipped by 0 bases and J by 5 bases; unmatched bases: 7. This chain's CDR3 is CASSVGQGAFQETQYF. Written as DNA, the CDR3 is TGTGCCAGCAGCGTAGGACAGGGGGCTTTTCAGGAGACCCAGTACTTC.

The gene calls are TRBV7-2 and TRBJ2-5; D gene unclear. Per the germline V gene, CDR1 is SGHTA and CDR2 is FQGNSA. V lost 7 bases, J lost 3 bases, and 6 bases lay in between. The CDR3 covers 11 residues. DNA for the CDR3: TGTGCCAGCACCCCGGAAGAGACCCAGTACTTC. Protein product: CASTPEETQYF.